Following are 31 T cell receptor beta chains from one sample sequenced in a study of radiotherapy plus CTLA-4 blockade in lung cancer. Profiling relied on immunoSEQ multiplex PCR, and the TCRdb table lists in-frame clones only, not all of them. The sample records around 82,000 clones, approximately 86% being singletons. The sample here was peripheral blood, taken from a patient treated with radiotherapy plus ipilimumab. The receptors were sampled from a human donor with non-small cell lung cancer that progressed on radiotherapy plus ipilimumab.

J is TRBJ1-2 and V is TRBV30; D is undetermined. Trimming pared 0 bases from V and 13 bases from J, leaving 18 bases between. The CDR3 has 13 amino acids. Germline lookup yields CDR1 GTSNPN and CDR2 SVGIG (reference sequence). The CDR3 nucleotides are TGTGCCTGGAGTGTACATTGGGCCTTTGACTGCACCTTC. Translation gives CAWSVHWAFDCTF.

The V gene is TRBV29-1, the J gene TRBJ2-3; D is ambiguous. Between the trimmed V and J ends, which lost 6 bases and 1 base, there was a span of 11 bases. This CDR3 spans 13 amino acids. CDR1 is SQVTM, CDR2 ANQGSEA, per germline. The CDR3 nucleotides read TGCAGCGTGGTGAGTCCGGGCACAGATACGCAGTATTTT. As protein: CSVVSPGTDTQYF.

The chain has TRBV7-9 and TRBJ2-3, with D hard to call. Trimming stripped 5 bases from V and 2 bases from J, with 14 bases between. Germline V gene lookup returns CDR1 SEHNR and CDR2 FQNEAQ (reference sequence). This CDR3 has 15 residues. For the CDR3, the DNA is TGTGCCAGCAGCCCCTCAGCCACCAACACAGATACGCAGTATTTT. Encoded protein: CASSPSATNTDTQYF. Full variable domain (remainder filled in from reference TRBV7-9 and TRBJ2-3): DTGVSQNPRHKITKRGQNVTFRCDPISEHNRLYWYRQTLGQGPEFLTYFQNEAQLEKSRLLSDRFSAERPKGSFSTLEIQRTEQGDSAMYLCASSPSATNTDTQYFGPGTRLTVL.

The chain couples TRBV11-2 to TRBJ2-7, with D perhaps matching TRBD2 (6 bases). V lost 1 base and J lost 3, with 13 bases in between. The CDR3 is made up of 15 amino acids. The V gene's germline CDR1 is SGHAT and CDR2 FQNNGV. The CDR3: CASSLVRGEGYEQYF. CDR3 bases: TGTGCCAGCAGCTTAGTACGCGGGGAAGGCTACGAGCAGTACTTC.

The chain couples TRBV11-2 to TRBJ2-1; perhaps TRBD2 as D (5 bases). Germline lookup yields CDR1 SGHAT and CDR2 FQNNGV. The CDR3 is 14 residues long. V dropped 1 base and J dropped 5 bases, with 9 bases sitting between them. This CDR3 reads CASSLGLADNEQFF. CDR3 coding DNA: TGTGCCAGCAGCTTAGGCCTAGCTGACAATGAGCAGTTCTTC.

This clone was detected only once. The chain carries TRBV7-9 and TRBJ2-1; D may correspond to TRBD1 or TRBD2 (6 bases each). CDR1 is SEHNR and CDR2 is FQNEAQ in the germline V gene (reference sequence). This CDR3 region has 15 residues. V was trimmed by 6 bases and J by 5 bases, leaving 17 bases between them. Here the CDR3 reads CASRLRGLLNNEQFF. For the CDR3, the DNA is TGTGCCAGCAGACTACGGGGGCTACTAAACAATGAGCAGTTCTTC.

Here the CDR3 DNA reads TGCGCCAGCAGCCTGCCGGGTCTAAGGCCCTACGAGCAGTACTTC. This codes for CASSLPGLRPYEQYF. The chain links TRBV4-3 to TRBJ2-7; D ambiguous. The CDR3 covers 15 residues. V was pared by 4 bases and J by 2 bases, with 15 bases between. Germline assignment: CDR1 LGHNA and CDR2 YSLEER.

The rearrangement joins TRBV25-1 to TRBJ1-2, with D possibly TRBD1 on 6 matching bases. The CDR3 consists of 13 residues. V lost 6 bases to trimming and J lost 4 bases, with 12 bases between them. Germline CDR1 MGHDK, CDR2 SYGVNS. Here the CDR3 reads CASSPGHSYGYTF. In DNA form, the CDR3 reads TGTGCCAGCAGCCCGGGACACTCCTATGGCTACACCTTC.

V gene TRBV29-1 combines with J gene TRBJ2-7; possibly TRBD1 or TRBD2 for D (5 bases each). With 6 bases removed from V and 6 bases from J, the gap between germline ends came to 18 bases. The CDR3 length is 13 residues. CDR1 SQVTM and CDR2 ANQGSEA come from the germline V gene. CDR3 DNA: TGCAGCGTCTCCGGGACGGCGAACTCCGAGCAGTACTTC. Residues: CSVSGTANSEQYF.

This clone came up once. The chain combines TRBV10-2 with TRBJ2-7, with a possible D match to TRBD2 (5 bases). CDR3 size: 11 residues. Trimming removed 10 bases at V and 6 bases at J, with 13 bases between. From germline, CDR1 is WSHSY and CDR2 SAAADI. The CDR3 sequence: CAIGKGSEQYF. The CDR3 DNA follows: TGCGCCATCGGGAAGGGATCCGAGCAGTACTTC.

This clone was seen only a few times. V usage is TRBV10-3 and J usage is TRBJ1-4; possibly TRBD1 for D (5 bases). Trimming stripped 9 bases from V and 8 bases from J, with 22 bases between. CDR3 length: 15 amino acids. In germline, CDR1 is ENHRY, CDR2 SYGVKD. The CDR3 nucleotides read TGTGCCATGCTGGGGCAACCCAACCCAGGGGAAAAACTGTTTTTT. Its translation: CAMLGQPNPGEKLFF.

The sample holds a few counts of this clone. The chain is built from TRBV7-9 and TRBJ1-2; D is unresolved. There are 13 residues in the CDR3. V was clipped by 5 bases and J by 4 bases, with 11 bases between them. The germline V gene has CDR1 SEHNR and CDR2 FQNEAQ (reference sequence). The CDR3 here is CASSLQTFYGYTF. The CDR3 nucleotides are TGTGCCAGCAGCCTGCAGACCTTCTATGGCTACACCTTC.

This rearrangement joins TRBV10-2 to TRBJ1-1; 8 positions agree with TRBD1. Trimming cost V 3 bases and J 5 bases; bases outside gene matches: 5. The germline V gene has CDR1 WSHSY and CDR2 SAAADI. This CDR3 region has 14 residues. The DNA of the CDR3 is TGCGCCAGCAGTGAACAGGGGGTTGGGACTGAAGCTTTCTTT. The encoded protein is CASSEQGVGTEAFF.

This sequence joins TRBV29-1 and TRBJ1-2; D is possibly TRBD1 (6 bases). The CDR3 contains 13 residues. V shed 4 bases and J shed 5 bases, with 14 bases lying between them. Germline CDR1 reads SQVTM; CDR2 reads ANQGSEA. This chain's CDR3 is CSVVEGGAYGYTF. In nucleotides, the CDR3 is TGCAGCGTTGTTGAAGGGGGGGCATATGGCTACACCTTC.

The rearrangement joins TRBV4-2 to TRBJ1-1; D call uncertain. The V gene lost 2 bases and the J gene lost 1 base, with 11 bases spanning the gap. The CDR3 contains 15 residues. Looked up from germline, CDR1 is LGHNA and CDR2 is YNFKEQ. Written as DNA, the CDR3 is TGTGCCAGCAGCCAATATTCCGCGGGGAACACTGAAGCTTTCTTT. Protein: CASSQYSAGNTEAFF.

CDR3: CASRIGLAGETQYF. For the CDR3, the DNA is TGTGCCAGCAGGATCGGACTAGCAGGCGAGACCCAGTACTTC. This chain links TRBV5-4 with TRBJ2-5, with 8 bases identical to TRBD2. Germline V gene data show CDR1 as SGHNT and CDR2 as YYREEE (reference sequence). Unmatched junction bases numbered 8, after V lost 5 bases and J lost 5 bases. The CDR3 extends over 14 amino acids. The full variable domain, completed using reference TRBV5-4 and TRBJ2-5, is ETGVTQSPTHLIKTRGQQVTLRCSSQSGHNTVSWYQQALGQGPQFIFQYYREEENGRGNFPPRFSGLQFPNYSSELNVNALELDDSALYLCASRIGLAGETQYFGPGTRLLVL.

This chain connects TRBV28 to TRBJ2-3; 12 positions agree with TRBD2. This CDR3 is 15 amino acids long. The germline CDR1 and CDR2 sequences are MDHEN and SYDVKM. The V and J ends lost 5 bases and 8 bases, in that order; junction bases with no gene match: 8. In DNA form, the CDR3 reads TGTGCCAGCAGTCGGGGACTAGCGGGTTCCTTTACGCAGTATTTT. Translation: CASSRGLAGSFTQYF.

J is TRBJ1-1 and V is TRBV5-1; D call uncertain. From germline, CDR1 is SGHRS and CDR2 YFSETQ. V dropped 2 bases and J dropped 1 base, with 6 bases sitting between them. The CDR3 consists of 13 residues. The CDR3 DNA is TGCGCCAGCAGCTTAACAGAGAACACTGAAGCTTTCTTT. This encodes CASSLTENTEAFF. The complete variable domain, with remaining parts taken from reference TRBV5-1 and TRBJ1-1, reads KAGVTQTPRYLIKTRGQQVTLSCSPISGHRSVSWYQQTPGQGLQFLFEYFSETQRNKGNFPGRFSGRQFSNSRSEMNVSTLELGDSALYLCASSLTENTEAFFGQGTRLTVV.

The gene calls are TRBV9 and TRBJ1-6; 8 bases align to TRBD1. The CDR3 has 15 amino acids. J was trimmed by 9 bases and V by 4 bases; bases with no gene match: 9. Germline V gene lookup returns CDR1 SGDLS and CDR2 YYNGEE. The CDR3 sequence is CASSYRQGSGSPLHF. The CDR3 DNA reads TGTGCCAGCAGCTACCGACAGGGGTCAGGTTCACCCCTCCACTTT.

This clone was seen once. Written as DNA, the CDR3 is TGTGCCAGCAGCTTAGGGGAGATGCCCGGCTTTGCTTTCTTT. Amino acid sequence: CASSLGEMPGFAFF. The rearrangement uses TRBV11-2 and TRBJ1-1, with no clear D. Germline CDR1 is SGHAT and CDR2 is FQNNGV. V lost 1 base, J lost 11 bases, and 17 bases lay in between. This CDR3 region has 14 residues.

The chain has TRBV4-3 and TRBJ2-1, with 7 bases that match TRBD2. The CDR3 has 16 residues. V shed 1 base, J shed 1 base, and the junction held 4 bases outside the gene matches. In germline, CDR1 is LGHNA, CDR2 YSLEER. CDR3 region: CASSQVLASSYNEQFF. The CDR3 nucleotides read TGCGCCAGCAGCCAAGTACTAGCGTCATCCTACAATGAGCAGTTCTTC.

The chain employs TRBV7-3 and TRBJ2-1; the D gene is possibly TRBD1 (5 bases). V was pared by 4 bases and J by 13 bases, with 23 bases between. The CDR3 loop spans 15 amino acids. Per the germline V gene, CDR1 is SGHTA and CDR2 is FQGTGA. CDR3 sequence (DNA): TGTGCCAGCAGCTCTCGCTCGACAGCGTATCCGCTCCAGTTCTTC. Translated: CASSSRSTAYPLQFF. The full variable domain, in which reference TRBV7-3 and TRBJ2-1 provide the parts outside the CDR3, is GAGVSQTPSNKVTEKGKYVELRCDPISGHTALYWYRQSLGQGPEFLIYFQGTGAADDSGLPNDRFFAVRPEGSVSTLKIQRTERGDSAVYLCASSSRSTAYPLQFFGPGTRLTVL.

The V call is TRBV5-1, the J call TRBJ1-2, with 7 bases matching TRBD1. V lost 7 bases to trimming and J lost 4 bases; unmatched junction nucleotides: 13. Germline CDR1 and CDR2: SGHRS and YFSETQ. This CDR3 region has 15 residues. CDR3 protein: CASRFSTGPGYGYTF. Here the CDR3 DNA reads TGCGCCAGCCGATTTTCGACAGGGCCGGGCTATGGCTACACCTTC.

CDR3 in amino acids: CASSLDRLIYEQYF. Here the CDR3 DNA reads TGCGCCAGCAGCTTGGACAGGCTAATCTACGAGCAGTACTTC. The chain carries TRBV5-1 and TRBJ2-7; D is possibly TRBD1 (5 bases). Trimming pared 0 bases from V and 3 bases from J, leaving 10 bases between. CDR3 length: 14 amino acids. The germline gives CDR1 SGHRS, CDR2 YFSETQ. Combining the CDR3 with reference TRBV5-1 and TRBJ2-7 gives the whole variable domain KAGVTQTPRYLIKTRGQQVTLSCSPISGHRSVSWYQQTPGQGLQFLFEYFSETQRNKGNFPGRFSGRQFSNSRSEMNVSTLELGDSALYLCASSLDRLIYEQYFGPGTRLTVT.

This clone has only a few counts. The rearrangement joins TRBV7-9 to TRBJ2-3; no clear D. The germline V and J ends were trimmed by 0 bases and 10 bases, with 8 bases remaining between them. Germline CDR1 is SEHNR and CDR2 is FQNEAQ (reference sequence). The CDR3 is 12 residues long. The CDR3 loop is CASSLAPDPQYF. DNA for the CDR3: TGTGCCAGCAGCTTAGCCCCGGATCCGCAGTATTTT.

As for this clone: The sample contains more than one DNA sequence encoding this CDR3. The rearrangement links TRBV5-6 to TRBJ2-1; TRBD1 aligns across 7 bases. Per germline, CDR1 SGHDT and CDR2 YYEEEE. This CDR3 contains 14 residues. The V gene end was trimmed by 4 bases and the J gene end by 8 bases; junction bases not matched to a gene: 9. The DNA for the CDR3 is TGTGCCAGCAGCCCCCGAAACAGGGGCGATGAGCAGTTCTTC. Its translation is CASSPRNRGDEQFF.

The chain recombines TRBV30 with TRBJ2-7; possible D gene TRBD2, 6 bases. The CDR3 runs 12 residues. Germline assignment: CDR1 GTSNPN and CDR2 SVGIG (reference sequence). V lost 5 bases and J lost 6, with 14 bases in between. The CDR3 region has the DNA TGTGCCTGGGGGAGCAGGAGGGGCGAGCAGTACTTC. Its protein product is CAWGSRRGEQYF.

The genes are TRBV18 and TRBJ1-3; D might be TRBD1 (6 bases). V shed 3 bases and J shed 8 bases, with 11 bases lying between them. The length of the CDR3 is 13 residues. The V gene's germline CDR1 is KGHSH and CDR2 LQKENI. CDR3 DNA: TGTGCCAGCTCACCGACAGGTGTACACACCATATATTTT. The encoded protein is CASSPTGVHTIYF. The whole variable domain, filled in from reference TRBV18 and TRBJ1-3, reads NAGVMQNPRHLVRRRGQEARLRCSPMKGHSHVYWYRQLPEEGLKFMVYLQKENIIDESGMPKERFSAEFPKEGPSILRIQQVVRGDSAAYFCASSPTGVHTIYFGEGSWLTVV.

This clone is a singleton in its sample. J is TRBJ1-3 and V is TRBV30; D uncertain. The CDR3 is made up of 12 amino acids. The V gene lost 5 bases and the J gene lost 4 bases, with 9 bases spanning the gap. Germline loops: CDR1 GTSNPN, CDR2 SVGIG (reference sequence). The CDR3 loop is CAWGSGGNTIYF. The CDR3 nucleotides are TGTGCCTGGGGGAGCGGGGGAAACACCATATATTTT.

This chain connects TRBV4-1 to TRBJ2-4; weak D call: TRBD2 (7 bases). With 4 bases removed from V and 1 base from J, the gap between germline ends came to 14 bases. Germline CDR1 and CDR2: MGHRA and YSYEKL. The length of the CDR3 is 16 residues. CDR3 in amino acids: CASSRPGEGAKNIQYF. CDR3 in DNA: TGCGCCAGCAGCCGACCAGGGGAGGGGGCCAAAAACATTCAGTACTTC.

The chain has TRBV5-1 and TRBJ2-5; 10 nucleotides match TRBD2. The CDR3 loop spans 16 amino acids. The germline gives CDR1 SGHRS, CDR2 YFSETQ. J gave up 1 base and V 4 bases, and 7 bases lay outside the gene matches. CDR3 sequence: CASSPGASGGQETQYF. The CDR3 nucleotides read TGCGCCAGCAGCCCTGGGGCTAGCGGGGGCCAAGAGACCCAGTACTTC.